Listed below are T cell receptor beta chains from one sample, sequenced in a study of cytomegalovirus exposure and HLA in healthy donors. Profiling relied on immunoSEQ multiplex PCR, and the TCRdb table lists in-frame clones only, not all of them. The sample shows roughly 110,000 clones, about 88% of them seen only once. Sequenced input: PBMCs. These receptors were taken from a young woman in good health and CMV-seropositive. Each CDR3 is given with its conserved first and last residue. A D gene is named only where the DNA matches it firmly. Only some rows state a clone size, as once, few, many or a class for expanded clones.

d_call: TRBD1
j_call: TRBJ1-2
v_call: TRBV27
clone_size: .
cdr3_nt: TGTGCCAGCAGTTCCCCTCTCAGGGGGCGCTTAGGGGGCTACACCTTC
cdr3_aa: CASSSPLRGRLGGYTF

d_call: TRBD2
j_call: TRBJ2-5
v_call: TRBV28
clone_size: .
cdr3_nt: TGTGCCAGCAGTTCCTTCTCCCTAGCGGGGCGGGGGGAGACCCAGTACTTC
cdr3_aa: CASSSFSLAGRGETQYF

d_call: .
j_call: TRBJ2-2
v_call: TRBV7-9
clone_size: once
cdr3_nt: TGTGCCAGCAGCCCCGACAGAACCACCGGGGAGCTGTTTTTT
cdr3_aa: CASSPDRTTGELFF

d_call: .
j_call: TRBJ2-7
v_call: TRBV18
clone_size: few
cdr3_nt: TGTGCCAGCTCACCACTGCGGGGGCAATACGAGCAGTACTTC
cdr3_aa: CASSPLRGQYEQYF

d_call: .
j_call: TRBJ2-3
v_call: TRBV6-5
clone_size: .
cdr3_nt: TGTGCCAGCAGTTACTCTACGTCCCAGGATACGCAGTATTTT
cdr3_aa: CASSYSTSQDTQYF

d_call: TRBD1
j_call: TRBJ2-7
v_call: TRBV7-8
clone_size: .
cdr3_nt: TGTGCCAGCAGCTTAGGGGGACAGGGGCTGTCCTACGAGCAGTACTTC
cdr3_aa: CASSLGGQGLSYEQYF

d_call: .
j_call: TRBJ1-1
v_call: TRBV21-1
clone_size: .
cdr3_nt: TGTGCCAGCAGCGCACCGTCGGTTCGCGGCATGAACACTGAAGCTTTCTTT
cdr3_aa: CASSAPSVRGMNTEAFF

d_call: .
j_call: TRBJ1-4
v_call: TRBV28
clone_size: .
cdr3_nt: TGTGCCAGCAGTCCGGGAGGGAGGGCTAATGAAAAACTGTTTTTT
cdr3_aa: CASSPGGRANEKLFF

d_call: TRBD1
j_call: TRBJ1-1
v_call: TRBV19
clone_size: .
cdr3_nt: TGTGCCAGTACCCGAGACAGGGACCGGGCTTTCTTT
cdr3_aa: CASTRDRDRAFF

d_call: .
j_call: TRBJ1-1
v_call: TRBV21-1
clone_size: .
cdr3_nt: TGTGCCAGCAGCAAAGATAGGAGGGATAATAAAGGCACTGAAGCTTTCTTT
cdr3_aa: CASSKDRRDNKGTEAFF

d_call: TRBD1
j_call: TRBJ2-5
v_call: TRBV5-4
clone_size: .
cdr3_nt: TGTGCCAGCAGTACCGGGACAGGGGAGACCCAGTACTTC
cdr3_aa: CASSTGTGETQYF

d_call: .
j_call: TRBJ1-5
v_call: TRBV27
clone_size: .
cdr3_nt: TGTGCCAGCAGTTTGGGGCGAGGCAATCAGCCCCAGCATTTT
cdr3_aa: CASSLGRGNQPQHF

d_call: TRBD1
j_call: TRBJ1-3
v_call: TRBV9
clone_size: .
cdr3_nt: TGTGCCAGCAGCGAAGGACAGGGTCGGGGGAACACCATATATTTT
cdr3_aa: CASSEGQGRGNTIYF

d_call: TRBD2
j_call: TRBJ2-5
v_call: TRBV11-2
clone_size: .
cdr3_nt: TGTGCCAGCAGCTTACTAGCGGGGGTCTCGGGGGAGACCCAGTACTTC
cdr3_aa: CASSLLAGVSGETQYF

d_call: .
j_call: TRBJ2-2
v_call: TRBV4-3
clone_size: .
cdr3_nt: TGCGCCAGCAGCCAAGACCCCATACTAGGGATGAACACCGGGGAGCTGTTTTTT
cdr3_aa: CASSQDPILGMNTGELFF

d_call: .
j_call: TRBJ1-5
v_call: TRBV5-6
clone_size: once
cdr3_nt: TGTGCCAGCAGCTCGGGAGGGAATCAGCCCCAGCATTTT
cdr3_aa: CASSSGGNQPQHF

d_call: .
j_call: TRBJ1-6
v_call: TRBV13
clone_size: .
cdr3_nt: TGTGCCAGCAGCCCCAGAGGGGCAGGGGCTCGTTCACCCCTCCACTTT
cdr3_aa: CASSPRGAGARSPLHF

d_call: .
j_call: TRBJ2-1
v_call: TRBV28
clone_size: .
cdr3_nt: TGTGCCAGCGATCAGCAGGGGAATGAGCAGTTCTTC
cdr3_aa: CASDQQGNEQFF

d_call: .
j_call: TRBJ1-3
v_call: TRBV18
clone_size: .
cdr3_nt: TGTGCCAGCTCACCACAAGACAGGGGAAACACCATATATTTT
cdr3_aa: CASSPQDRGNTIYF

d_call: TRBD1
j_call: TRBJ1-5
v_call: TRBV28
clone_size: .
cdr3_nt: TGTGCCAGCAGTCCCATGGACAGGGGGTATCAGCCCCAGCATTTT
cdr3_aa: CASSPMDRGYQPQHF

d_call: TRBD2
j_call: TRBJ2-5
v_call: TRBV27
clone_size: .
cdr3_nt: TGTGCCAGCAGCGGACTAGCGAGAGAGACCCAGTACTTC
cdr3_aa: CASSGLARETQYF

d_call: .
j_call: TRBJ2-1
v_call: TRBV11-2
clone_size: .
cdr3_nt: TGTGCCAGCAGCTTACTAGACTCCTACAATGAGCAGTTCTTC
cdr3_aa: CASSLLDSYNEQFF

d_call: TRBD1
j_call: TRBJ2-7
v_call: TRBV10-3
clone_size: .
cdr3_nt: TGTGCCATCAGATCAACAGGGGGAAGCTCCTACGAGCAGTACTTC
cdr3_aa: CAIRSTGGSSYEQYF

d_call: TRBD2
j_call: TRBJ2-3
v_call: TRBV25-1
clone_size: .
cdr3_nt: TGTGCCAGCAGTGGTTCTCGGGGGGGAGTGGATACGCAGTATTTT
cdr3_aa: CASSGSRGGVDTQYF

d_call: TRBD1
j_call: TRBJ1-2
v_call: TRBV13
clone_size: once
cdr3_nt: TGTGCCAGCAGCGGGGGACAGGGGAATAACTATGGCTACACCTTC
cdr3_aa: CASSGGQGNNYGYTF

d_call: TRBD1
j_call: TRBJ2-2
v_call: TRBV27
clone_size: .
cdr3_nt: TGTGCCAGCAGTCTATGGATAGGGACAGCTAACACCGGGGAGCTGTTTTTT
cdr3_aa: CASSLWIGTANTGELFF

d_call: TRBD1
j_call: TRBJ1-6
v_call: TRBV27
clone_size: .
cdr3_nt: TGTGCCAGCAGCCTTTTGGACAGGGCGTCACCCCTCCACTTT
cdr3_aa: CASSLLDRASPLHF

d_call: TRBD1
j_call: TRBJ2-6
v_call: TRBV5-4
clone_size: .
cdr3_nt: TGTGCCAGCAGCTTCACAGGGGGTTCTTATGGGGCCAACGTCCTGACTTTC
cdr3_aa: CASSFTGGSYGANVLTF

d_call: TRBD2
j_call: TRBJ2-3
v_call: TRBV9
clone_size: .
cdr3_nt: TGTGCCAGCAGCGCGCGGGGGGGCGGGGATACGCAGTATTTT
cdr3_aa: CASSARGGGDTQYF

d_call: TRBD2
j_call: TRBJ2-3
v_call: TRBV13
clone_size: .
cdr3_nt: TGTGCCAGCAGCTTAGGCCTCTTGGCGGGGGGGCTACATACGCAGTATTTT
cdr3_aa: CASSLGLLAGGLHTQYF

d_call: TRBD2
j_call: TRBJ2-2
v_call: TRBV4-1
clone_size: .
cdr3_nt: TGCGCCAGCAGCCAGACGGGACTAGCGGGGGTAGACGGGGAGCTGTTTTTT
cdr3_aa: CASSQTGLAGVDGELFF

d_call: TRBD1
j_call: TRBJ2-7
v_call: TRBV6-6
clone_size: .
cdr3_nt: TGTGCCAGCAGCCAACCGGGACAGGGGGCTTACGAGCAGTACTTC
cdr3_aa: CASSQPGQGAYEQYF

d_call: .
j_call: TRBJ1-4
v_call: TRBV9
clone_size: .
cdr3_nt: TGTGCCAGCAGCGTAGAAGGGGGTCTCGGTAATGAAAAACTGTTTTTT
cdr3_aa: CASSVEGGLGNEKLFF

d_call: .
j_call: TRBJ2-5
v_call: TRBV4-1
clone_size: .
cdr3_nt: TGCGCCAGCAGCCAAGATCAACCAGGGCAAGAGACCCAGTACTTC
cdr3_aa: CASSQDQPGQETQYF

d_call: TRBD1
j_call: TRBJ1-1
v_call: TRBV19
clone_size: .
cdr3_nt: TGTGCCAGTAGACAGGGGACTGAAGCTTTCTTT
cdr3_aa: CASRQGTEAFF